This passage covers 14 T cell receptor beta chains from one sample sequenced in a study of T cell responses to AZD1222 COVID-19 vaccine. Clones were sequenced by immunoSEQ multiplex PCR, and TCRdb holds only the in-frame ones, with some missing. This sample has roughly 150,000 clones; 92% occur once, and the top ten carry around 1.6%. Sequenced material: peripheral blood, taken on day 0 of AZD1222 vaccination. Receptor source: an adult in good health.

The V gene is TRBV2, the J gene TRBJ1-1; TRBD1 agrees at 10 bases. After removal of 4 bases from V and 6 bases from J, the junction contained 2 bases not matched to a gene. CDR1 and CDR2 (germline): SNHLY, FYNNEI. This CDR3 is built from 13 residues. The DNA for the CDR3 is TGTGCCAGCAGTGGACAGGGGGCTTCTGAAGCTTTCTTT. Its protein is CASSGQGASEAFF.

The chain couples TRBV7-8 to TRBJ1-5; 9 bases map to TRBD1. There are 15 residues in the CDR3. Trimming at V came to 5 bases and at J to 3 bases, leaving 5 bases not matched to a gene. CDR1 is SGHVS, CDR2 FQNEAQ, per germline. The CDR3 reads CASSIGTGYNQPQHF. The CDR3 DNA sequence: TGTGCCAGCAGCATTGGGACAGGGTACAATCAGCCCCAGCATTTT.

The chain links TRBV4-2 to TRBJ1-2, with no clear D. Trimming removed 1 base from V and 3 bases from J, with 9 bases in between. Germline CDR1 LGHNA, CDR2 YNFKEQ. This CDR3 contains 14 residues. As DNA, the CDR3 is TGTGCCAGCAGCCAAGCATGGAGGGACTATGGCTACACCTTC. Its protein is CASSQAWRDYGYTF.

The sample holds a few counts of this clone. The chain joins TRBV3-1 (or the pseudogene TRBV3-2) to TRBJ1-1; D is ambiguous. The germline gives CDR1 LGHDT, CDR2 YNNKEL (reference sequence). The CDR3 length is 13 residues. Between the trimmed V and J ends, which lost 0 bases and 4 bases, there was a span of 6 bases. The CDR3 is CASSQDRGTEAFF. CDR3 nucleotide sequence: TGTGCCAGCAGCCAAGACCGGGGCACTGAAGCTTTCTTT.

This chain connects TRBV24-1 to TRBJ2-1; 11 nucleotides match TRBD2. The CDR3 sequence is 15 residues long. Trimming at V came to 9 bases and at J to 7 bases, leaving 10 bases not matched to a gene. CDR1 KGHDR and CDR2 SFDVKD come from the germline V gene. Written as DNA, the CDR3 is TGTGCCACCTCAGACCCTAGCGGGAGGTCAAATGAGCAGTTCTTC. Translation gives CATSDPSGRSNEQFF.

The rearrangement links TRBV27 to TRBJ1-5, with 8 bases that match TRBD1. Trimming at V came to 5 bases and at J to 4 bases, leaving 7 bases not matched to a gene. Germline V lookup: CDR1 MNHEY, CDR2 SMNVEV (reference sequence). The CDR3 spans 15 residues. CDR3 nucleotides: TGTGCCAGCAGTCCCCGGCAGGGGGCAAATCAGCCCCAGCATTTT. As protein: CASSPRQGANQPQHF.

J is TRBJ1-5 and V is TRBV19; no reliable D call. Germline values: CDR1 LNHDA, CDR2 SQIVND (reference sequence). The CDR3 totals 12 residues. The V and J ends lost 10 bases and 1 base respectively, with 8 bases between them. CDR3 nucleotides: TGTGCCACCCGGGCGAGCAATCAGCCCCAGCATTTT. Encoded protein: CATRASNQPQHF.

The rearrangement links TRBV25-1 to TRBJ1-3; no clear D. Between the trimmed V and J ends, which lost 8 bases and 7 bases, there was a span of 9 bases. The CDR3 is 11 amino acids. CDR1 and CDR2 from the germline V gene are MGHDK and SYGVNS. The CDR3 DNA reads TGTGCCAGCCATCTAGGCAACACCATATATTTT. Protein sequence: CASHLGNTIYF.

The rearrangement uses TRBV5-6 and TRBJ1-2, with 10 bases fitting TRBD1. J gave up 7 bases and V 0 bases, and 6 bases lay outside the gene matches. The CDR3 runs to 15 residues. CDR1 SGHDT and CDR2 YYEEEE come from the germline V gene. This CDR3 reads CASSLAGTGVGGYTF. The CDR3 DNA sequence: TGTGCCAGCAGCTTGGCCGGGACAGGGGTCGGTGGCTACACCTTC.

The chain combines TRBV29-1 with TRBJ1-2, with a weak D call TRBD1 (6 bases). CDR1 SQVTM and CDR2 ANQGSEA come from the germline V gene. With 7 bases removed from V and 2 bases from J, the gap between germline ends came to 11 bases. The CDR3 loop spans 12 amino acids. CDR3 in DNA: TGCAGCGGCAGGGGCCTAAACTATGGCTACACCTTC. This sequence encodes CSGRGLNYGYTF. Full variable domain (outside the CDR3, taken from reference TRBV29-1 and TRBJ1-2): SAVISQKPSRDICQRGTSLTIQCQVDSQVTMMFWYRQQPGQSLTLIATANQGSEATYESGFVIDKFPISRPNLTFSTLTVSNMSPEDSSIYLCSGRGLNYGYTFGSGTRLTVV.

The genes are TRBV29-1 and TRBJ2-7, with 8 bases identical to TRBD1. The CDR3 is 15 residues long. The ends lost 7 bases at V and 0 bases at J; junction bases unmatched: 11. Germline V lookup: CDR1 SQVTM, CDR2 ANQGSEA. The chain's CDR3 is CSALKGTGSSYEQYF. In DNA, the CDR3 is TGCAGCGCCCTGAAGGGGACAGGAAGCTCCTACGAGCAGTACTTC.

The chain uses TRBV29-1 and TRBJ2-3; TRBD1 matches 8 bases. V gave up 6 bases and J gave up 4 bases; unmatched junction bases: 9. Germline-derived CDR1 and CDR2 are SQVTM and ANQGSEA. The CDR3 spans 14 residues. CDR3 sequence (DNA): TGCAGCGTGGGACCGGGACAGGTTGCAGATACGCAGTATTTT. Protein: CSVGPGQVADTQYF.

DNA for the CDR3: TGTGCCAGCAGCCGGGACGGAAATCAGCCCCAGCATTTT. It yields the protein CASSRDGNQPQHF. The gene calls are TRBV7-9 and TRBJ1-5, with D perhaps matching TRBD1 (5 bases). The length of the CDR3 is 13 residues. Germline V gene lookup returns CDR1 SEHNR and CDR2 FQNEAQ (reference sequence). The V end lost 5 bases, the J end lost 4 bases, and 9 bases lay between the germline ends.

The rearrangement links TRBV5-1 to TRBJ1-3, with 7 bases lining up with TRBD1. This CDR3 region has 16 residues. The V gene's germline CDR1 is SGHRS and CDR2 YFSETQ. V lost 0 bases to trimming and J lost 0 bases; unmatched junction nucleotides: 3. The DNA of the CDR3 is TGCGCCAGCAGCTTGGGGGACAGTTCCTCTGGAAACACCATATATTTT. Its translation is CASSLGDSSSGNTIYF.